The 14 T cell receptor beta chains in this list originate from one sample, sequenced in a study of T cell repertoires in cytomegalovirus infection. TCRdb reprocessed the reads via MiXCR and lists one record per CDR3 protein. The sample consists of around 320,000 distinct CDR3 sequences, more than 9% of them appearing once. The sequencing input was PBMCs. The receptors were gathered from a human donor in good health (CMV status not recorded). Some clones in this sample may be carry-over from other donors' samples.

This clonotype was detected a few times. The V call is TRBV7-3, the J call TRBJ2-7; 7 bases match TRBD1. CDR1 SGHTA and CDR2 FQGTGA come from the germline V gene. Trimming cost V 0 bases and J 4 bases; bases outside gene matches: 6. The CDR3 is 15 residues long. As DNA, the CDR3 is TGTGCCAGCAGCTTAACAGGGGGCAAACGGTACGAGCAGTACTTC. Protein sequence: CASSLTGGKRYEQYF.

This chain links TRBV23-1 with TRBJ2-1; weak D call: TRBD2 (5 bases). TRBV23-1 is an ORF for which the function is uncertain. With 1 base removed from V and 5 bases from J, the gap between germline ends came to 21 bases. The CDR3 covers 18 residues. The CDR3 sequence is CASSQCLGTRFLHNEQFF. The CDR3 DNA follows: TGCGCCAGCAGTCAATGCTTGGGCACTAGATTTTTGCACAATGAGCAGTTCTTC.

Concerning this clonotype itself: This may come from a read error, since a much larger clone is one base off. The chain combines TRBV29-1 with TRBJ2-1, with unresolved D. CDR1 and CDR2 from the germline V gene are SQVTM and ANQGSEA. V shed 6 bases and J shed 8 bases, with 23 bases lying between them. This CDR3 contains 15 residues. The CDR3 loop is CSVDALSSSFDEQFF. The CDR3, as DNA: TGCAGCGTGGACGCCTTAAGTAGTTCGTTCGATGAGCAGTTCTTC.

This clonotype has ten or more counts. The rearrangement joins TRBV11-1 to TRBJ2-7; possible D gene TRBD1, 5 bases. Germline loops: CDR1 SGHAT, CDR2 FQDESV (reference sequence). The V and J ends lost 2 bases and 2 bases respectively, with 13 bases between them. The CDR3 length is 15 residues. CDR3 loop: CASSLLSGQTYEQYF. CDR3 coding DNA: TGTGCCAGCAGCTTATTATCAGGGCAGACCTACGAGCAGTACTTC.

The V gene is TRBV4-1, the J gene TRBJ1-2; D remains ambiguous. The germline V and J ends were trimmed by 1 base and 9 bases, with 18 bases remaining between them. The CDR3 has 15 amino acids. Germline V gene sequence: CDR1 MGHRA, CDR2 YSYEKL. The chain's CDR3 is CASSQGLAKSLSYTF. The CDR3 DNA sequence: TGCGCCAGCAGCCAAGGACTTGCTAAAAGTCTAAGCTACACCTTC.

This clonotype occurred a few times. The J gene is TRBJ1-5, the V gene TRBV15; D is possibly TRBD1 (5 bases). This CDR3 has 17 amino acids. The V end lost 0 bases, the J end lost 0 bases, and 12 bases lay between the germline ends. In germline, CDR1 is LNHNV, CDR2 YYDKDF (reference sequence). The CDR3 protein is CATSREGRVHSNQPQHF. The CDR3, as DNA: TGTGCCACCAGCAGAGAAGGCAGGGTACATAGCAATCAGCCCCAGCATTTT.

This chain uses TRBV6-2 or TRBV6-3 with TRBJ2-3, with D perhaps matching TRBD2 (5 bases). This CDR3 is 15 amino acids long. Germline loops: CDR1 MNHEY, CDR2 SVGEGT. V lost 7 bases and J lost 4, with 18 bases in between. The DNA for the CDR3 is TGTGCCAGCACCAACCGGGGTTCTGCCGCAGATACGCAGTATTTT. This translates into CASTNRGSAADTQYF.

Ten or more counts support this clonotype. The chain joins TRBV6-2 or TRBV6-3 to TRBJ2-1; 7 nucleotides line up with TRBD2. Losses at the gene ends were 11 bases for V and 6 bases for J; bases not matched to a gene: 19. Germline-derived CDR1 and CDR2 are MNHEY and SVGEGT. The CDR3 covers 16 residues. The CDR3 sequence is CAGGERPSIGINEQFF. The DNA of the CDR3 is TGTGCCGGGGGGGAGCGACCCTCCATCGGGATCAATGAGCAGTTCTTC.

On this clonotype itself: A much more abundant neighbour one base away suggests this may be a read error. The CDR3: CASSPGLGGHNGQFF. The CDR3, as DNA: TGTGCCAGCAGCCCGGGACTAGGAGGACACAATGGGCAGTTCTTC. The chain is built from TRBV7-3 and TRBJ2-1; TRBD2 agrees at 8 bases. The germline gives CDR1 SGHTA, CDR2 FQGTGA. CDR3 length: 15 residues.

This sequence joins TRBV7-3 and TRBJ1-4; D is unresolved. This CDR3 is 13 amino acids long. Germline CDR1 and CDR2: SGHTA and FQGTGA. V shed 5 bases and J shed 5 bases, with 9 bases lying between them. CDR3 nucleotide sequence: TGTGCCAGCAGCCGGGCCCCAAATGAAAAACTGTTTTTT. Protein product: CASSRAPNEKLFF.

This sequence joins TRBV7-2 and TRBJ2-1, with unresolved D. The CDR3 sequence is 15 residues long. Germline V gene sequence: CDR1 SGHTA, CDR2 FQGNSA. V lost 1 base and J 7 bases, leaving 14 bases between the germline ends. The DNA for the CDR3 is TGTGCCAGCAGCTTAGTTCAAGGGCCTTCGAATGAGCAGTTCTTC. Encoded protein: CASSLVQGPSNEQFF.

The rearrangement uses TRBV6-5 and TRBJ2-2, with TRBD2 identical over 12 bases. The CDR3 extends over 16 amino acids. J was trimmed by 0 bases and V by 7 bases; bases with no gene match: 3. Germline V CDR1 and CDR2: MNHEY, SVGAGI. CDR3 DNA sequence: TGTGCCAGCAATCTAGCGGGGGGGGCGAACACCGGGGAGCTGTTTTTT. This gives the protein CASNLAGGANTGELFF.

This clonotype was seen many times. The V gene is TRBV7-6, the J gene TRBJ2-2; TRBD2 matches 8 bases. The CDR3 totals 17 residues. Per germline, CDR1 SGHVS and CDR2 FNYEAQ. V shed 4 bases and J 5 bases; nucleotides not matched to a gene: 12. The CDR3 is CASSSSGLAGRTGELFF. The CDR3 DNA is TGTGCCAGCAGCTCATCTGGGTTAGCGGGGAGAACCGGGGAGCTGTTTTTT.

V usage is TRBV7-2 and J usage is TRBJ1-1; 7 bases are shared with TRBD1. From germline, CDR1 is SGHTA and CDR2 FQGNSA. The CDR3 extends over 11 amino acids. V was pared by 4 bases and J by 8 bases, with 1 base of the junction left unmatched. In DNA, the CDR3 is TGTGCCAGCAGCTGGGACAGCGAAGCTTTCTTT. This gives the protein CASSWDSEAFF.